This TCR beta chain was documented in a study of blood T cell repertoires in COVID-19. Overall study: Both acute and convalescent COVID-19 samples were obtained from the United States, Italy and Spain.

Per the study methods: Nucleated cell number was recorded as an estimate derived from reference gene primer amplification. The assay was immunoSEQ multiplex PCR, and TCRdb's table has in-frame clones only and misses some. That table gives V, J and clone size, and the DNA gave D and trimming. Among fewer than 450,000 clones, around 86% were seen once, and the ten largest hold about 6%. The V end lost 4 bases, the J end lost 6 bases, and 16 bases lay between the germline ends. The CDR3 spans 14 residues. Germline values: CDR1 SEHNR, CDR2 FQNEAQ (reference sequence). V usage is TRBV7-9 and J usage is TRBJ2-7, with unresolved D. The sequenced sample was peripheral blood. The TCR sequence derives from a woman aged 45-60 years with COVID-19, enrolled during active disease. CDR3 sequence (DNA): TGTGCCAGCAGCTCCGTTGAGTTATCCACCGAGCAGTACTTC. This gives the protein CASSSVELSTEQYF.